The rows below give T cell receptor beta chains drawn from one sample of a study of high-grade serous ovarian cancer treatment subgroups. The method was immunoSEQ multiplex PCR; TCRdb's version includes in-frame clones alone and lacks a portion of them. The listing records approximately 45 clones. Specimen: tumor tissue. These receptor sequences come from a human donor with high-grade serous ovarian cancer. CDR3s include the opening cysteine and the closing phenylalanine or tryptophan. A D gene is named only where the DNA matches it firmly.

V gene,D gene,J gene,CDR3 protein
TRBV12-1,NA,TRBJ1-5,CASGLGGQRKAIGAQHF
TRBV6-6,NA,TRBJ1-5,CASTTTTGGGQPQHF
TRBV30,NA,TRBJ1-1,CAWNREANTEAFF
TRBV5-1,TRBD1,TRBJ2-5,CASSKGTGRRETQYF
TRBV19,NA,TRBJ1-1,CASLPGVNTEAFF
TRBV6-6,NA,TRBJ1-4,CASSPVLGEKLFF
TRBV19,NA,TRBJ1-2,CASSIGGGGYGYTF
TRBV28,TRBD1,TRBJ2-2,CASTKPGTGGSGELFF
TRBV28,NA,TRBJ1-5,CASSFGGQLEQPQHF
TRBV21-1,NA,TRBJ2-7,CASSSRGGGDEQYF
TRBV5-1,TRBD1,TRBJ2-2,CASSPGTGVTGELFF
TRBV9,NA,TRBJ2-4,CASSPLGGSMYIQYF
TRBV2,TRBD1,TRBJ1-5,CASSGQGPTTNQPQHF